This entry lists 14 T cell receptor beta chains sequenced from one sample in a study of T cells in Graves' hyperthyroidism and ophthalmopathy (dated by TCRdb to the late 2010s). The library was built by means of multiplex PCR. Sequencer: Illumina HiSeq 2000. Amplification of TCR beta CDR3 regions was carried out from RNA transcripts. A first-round RT-PCR of the TCR CDR3 used the HTBI primer set with the Qiagen OneStep RT-PCR kit. TCRdb passed the public sequencing reads through fastp at Q25 and MiXCR, retaining productive beta sequences. Merged by CDR3 protein, the rows form single entries marked with the most common genes and DNA. This sample gives about 770,000 distinct CDR3 sequences in total; approximately 19% of them show up just once. The ten largest clones take up roughly 17% of the sample. The source material was blood. These receptors were collected from a woman between 45 and 65 years old with Graves' hyperthyroidism that later progressed to Graves' ophthalmopathy.

This clonotype was seen many times. The gene calls are TRBV30 and TRBJ2-1, with 8 bases identical to TRBD1. J lost 7 bases, V lost 6 bases, and 8 bases had no gene match. This CDR3 has 13 amino acids. Germline V gene data show CDR1 as GTSNPN and CDR2 as SVGIG (reference sequence). The CDR3, as DNA: TGTGCCTGCTGGACAGGGTTGGGGAATGAGCAGTTCTTC. Protein: CACWTGLGNEQFF.

This clonotype appeared once. V and J are TRBV24-1 and TRBJ2-3; no definite D call. Trimming took 5 bases from V and 0 from J, leaving 14 bases between them. From germline, CDR1 is KGHDR and CDR2 SFDVKD. There are 16 residues in the CDR3. The CDR3 loop reads CATSAVRSLSTDTQYF. The CDR3 DNA follows: TGTGCCACCAGTGCTGTTAGGTCCTTGAGCACAGATACGCAGTATTTT.

To note about this clonotype: A much larger clone sits a single nucleotide away, making a read error possible. J is TRBJ2-3 and V is TRBV2; unclear D gene. CDR1 and CDR2 from the germline V gene are SNHLY and FYNNEI. CDR3 length: 13 amino acids. With 6 bases removed from V and 1 base from J, the gap between germline ends came to 8 bases. CDR3 in amino acids: CASRGLGTDTQYF. The CDR3 coding sequence is TGTGCCAGCAGAGGGTTAGGCACAGATACGCAGTATTTT.

This clonotype was recorded many times. V usage is TRBV9 and J usage is TRBJ2-6; D possibly uses TRBD1 or TRBD2 (5 bases each). CDR1 and CDR2 from the germline V gene are SGDLS and YYNGEE. V lost 0 bases and J lost 0, with 13 bases in between. The CDR3 is made up of 18 amino acids. CDR3 nucleotide sequence: TGTGCCAGCAGCGTAGCTGACGGGACGGACTCTGGGGCCAACGTCCTGACTTTC. This codes for CASSVADGTDSGANVLTF. The whole variable domain, remainder taken from reference TRBV9 and TRBJ2-6, is DSGVTQTPKHLITATGQRVTLRCSPRSGDLSVYWYQQSLDQGLQFLIQYYNGEERAKGNILERFSAQQFPDLHSELNLSSLELGDSALYFCASSVADGTDSGANVLTFGAGSRLTVL.

The chain carries TRBV6-1 and TRBJ1-1; a possible D gene is TRBD1 (6 bases). Germline CDR1 MNHNS, CDR2 SASEGT. Trimming stripped 4 bases from V and 3 bases from J, with 15 bases between. This CDR3 comprises 15 residues. The CDR3 DNA is TGTGCCAGCAGTGTGGGCAGGGGCATTGACACTGAAGCTTTCTTT. Residues: CASSVGRGIDTEAFF.

This clonotype was found many times. The V and J genes are TRBV6-2 or TRBV6-3 and TRBJ2-5; 13 nucleotides align to TRBD2. The J segment lost 4 bases and the V segment lost 4 bases, leaving 9 bases of the junction unmatched. Germline V lookup: CDR1 MNHEY, CDR2 SVGEGT. This CDR3 comprises 17 residues. DNA for the CDR3: TGTGCCAGCAGTTTCCTACCCGGGACTAGCGGGGTAGAGACCCAGTACTTC. It translates to CASSFLPGTSGVETQYF.

The CDR3 protein is CASRGDRRGASGANVLTF. CDR3 nucleotides: TGTGCCAGCAGGGGGGACAGAAGGGGGGCCTCTGGGGCCAACGTCCTGACTTTC. The chain uses TRBV6-2 or TRBV6-3 and TRBJ2-6, with D possibly TRBD1 on 7 matching bases. This CDR3 comprises 18 residues. The V end lost 6 bases, the J end lost 0 bases, and 18 bases lay between the germline ends. Germline V CDR1 and CDR2: MNHEY, SVGEGT.

As to this clonotype: This may be a read error: a much more frequent sequence differs by one nucleotide. The V and J genes are TRBV5-1 and TRBJ1-1; D gene uncertain. Trimming removed 0 bases at V and 0 bases at J, with 12 bases between. Germline assignment: CDR1 SGHRS and CDR2 YFSETQ. CDR3 length: 16 amino acids. In DNA, the CDR3 is TGCGCCAGCAGCTTGGAAGGCGGGAGGATGAACACTGAAGCTTTCTTT. It yields the protein CASSLEGGRMNTEAFF.

This clonotype was picked up many times. The chain couples TRBV12-3 or TRBV12-4 to TRBJ1-1; weak D call: TRBD1 (6 bases). The CDR3 consists of 13 residues. V lost 6 bases, J lost 3 bases, and 11 bases lay in between. The CDR3 DNA reads as TGTGCCAGCAGCCAACAGGGACACACTGAAGCTTTCTTT. It encodes CASSQQGHTEAFF.

This clonotype appeared many times. The CDR3, as DNA: TGTGCCAGCAGTCCGCCCCAGGGGAAGGATACGCAGTATTTT. As protein: CASSPPQGKDTQYF. The rearrangement uses TRBV12-3 or TRBV12-4 and TRBJ2-3; perhaps TRBD1 as D (6 bases). The CDR3 is made up of 14 amino acids. V was trimmed by 5 bases and J by 6 bases, leaving 15 bases between them.

In nucleotides, the CDR3 is TGTGCCAGCAGCGTAGAAGAGGGGGCCGGGGAGCTGTTTTTT. It yields the protein CASSVEEGAGELFF. The chain carries TRBV9 and TRBJ2-2; perhaps TRBD1 as D (6 bases). The CDR3 loop spans 14 amino acids. V lost 0 bases and J lost 6, with 9 bases in between. CDR1 is SGDLS and CDR2 is YYNGEE in the germline V gene.

This clonotype has ten or more counts. CDR3: CSANPIPGRQRNTEAFF. DNA of the CDR3: TGCAGTGCTAACCCGATCCCGGGGCGGCAGAGGAACACTGAAGCTTTCTTT. V gene TRBV20-1 combines with J gene TRBJ1-1; the D gene is possibly TRBD1 (5 bases). Germline lookup yields CDR1 DFQATT and CDR2 SNEGSKA (reference sequence). V gave up 4 bases and J gave up 1 base, with 22 bases separating them. CDR3 size: 17 residues.

The chain links TRBV6-1 to TRBJ2-3; a possible D gene is TRBD2 (6 bases). Trimming pared 4 bases from V and 3 bases from J, leaving 20 bases between. The V gene's germline CDR1 is MNHNS and CDR2 SASEGT. The CDR3 has 17 amino acids. The CDR3 coding sequence is TGTGCCAGCAGTGTGATCCTAAGCGGGTTGGGAACAGATACGCAGTATTTT. Its translation: CASSVILSGLGTDTQYF.

This clonotype appeared many times. The chain employs TRBV6-1 and TRBJ1-1, with unresolved D. The CDR3 contains 15 residues. Trimming shortened V by 5 bases and J by 6 bases, and 19 bases separated the two germline ends. Germline assignment: CDR1 MNHNS and CDR2 SASEGT. The CDR3 region is CASSPLGVPKAEAFF. DNA of the CDR3: TGTGCCAGCAGTCCCCTTGGGGTACCCAAAGCTGAAGCTTTCTTT.